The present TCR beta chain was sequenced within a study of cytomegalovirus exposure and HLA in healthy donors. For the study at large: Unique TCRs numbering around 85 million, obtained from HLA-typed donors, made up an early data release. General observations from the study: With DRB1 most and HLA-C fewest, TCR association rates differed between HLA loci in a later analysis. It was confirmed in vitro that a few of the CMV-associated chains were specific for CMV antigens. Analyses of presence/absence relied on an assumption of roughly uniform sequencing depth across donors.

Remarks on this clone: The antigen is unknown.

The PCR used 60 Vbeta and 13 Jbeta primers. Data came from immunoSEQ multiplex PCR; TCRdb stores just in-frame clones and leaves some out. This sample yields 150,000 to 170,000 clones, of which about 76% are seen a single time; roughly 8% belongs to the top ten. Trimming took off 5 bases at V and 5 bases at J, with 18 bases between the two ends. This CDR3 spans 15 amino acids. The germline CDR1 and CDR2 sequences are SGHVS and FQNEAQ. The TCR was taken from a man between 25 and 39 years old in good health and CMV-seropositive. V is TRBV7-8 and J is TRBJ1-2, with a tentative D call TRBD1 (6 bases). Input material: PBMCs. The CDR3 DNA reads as TGTGCCAGCAGCCTAGGGGGGGGCGCTGGTTATGGCTACACCTTC. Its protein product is CASSLGGGAGYGYTF. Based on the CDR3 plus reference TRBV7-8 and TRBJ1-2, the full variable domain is GAGVSQSPRYKVAKRGQDVALRCDPISGHVSLFWYQQALGQGPEFLTYFQNEAQLDKSGLPSDRFFAERPEGSVSTLKIQRTQQEDSAVYLCASSLGGGAGYGYTFGSGTRLTVV.